A selection of T cell receptor beta chains follows, all from one sample in a study of T cell responses to AZD1222 COVID-19 vaccine. The table came from immunoSEQ multiplex PCR; TCRdb's copy has only in-frame clones and leaves some out. Altogether about 86,000 clones are present, roughly 87% being singletons, with the ten largest covering about 5.4%. The material was peripheral blood, obtained 28 days after the second AZD1222 dose. These receptor sequences come from an adult who received the AZD1222 COVID-19 vaccine. CDR3s include the opening cysteine and the closing phenylalanine or tryptophan. D genes are given only for firm matches. Clone size is stated in some rows and not others, as once, few, many or a class when expanded.

DNA: TGTGCCAGCAGTGAAATAACCCCGGCAGGTGCAGATACGCAGTATTTT
CDR3: CASSEITPAGADTQYF
V: TRBV25-1
size: -
D: -
J: TRBJ2-3

DNA: TGCGCCAGCAGCCAAGACCGGGAGTATGGCTACACCTTC
CDR3: CASSQDREYGYTF
V: TRBV4-1
size: -
D: -
J: TRBJ1-2

DNA: TGTGCCAGCAGTTTAGGCAGGAAAGAGACCCAGTACTTC
CDR3: CASSLGRKETQYF
V: TRBV27
size: -
D: -
J: TRBJ2-5

DNA: TGTGCCAGCAGCTTGGGTAGGGTCAGGGATCAGCCCCAGCATTTT
CDR3: CASSLGRVRDQPQHF
V: TRBV5-6
size: -
D: -
J: TRBJ1-5

DNA: TGTGCCACCAGTGGGGGGGCGGTGCAGCCCCAGCATTTT
CDR3: CATSGGAVQPQHF
V: TRBV24-1
size: -
D: -
J: TRBJ1-5

DNA: TGTGCCAGCAGCTCCTCGGACAGGGGCACTTCACCCCTCCACTTT
CDR3: CASSSSDRGTSPLHF
V: TRBV5-6
size: once
D: TRBD1
J: TRBJ1-6

DNA: TGTGCCAGCAGCTTGGGGGGCCCCGGCCCCTACGAGCAGTACTTC
CDR3: CASSLGGPGPYEQYF
V: TRBV5-6
size: once
D: -
J: TRBJ2-7

DNA: TGCCCGGCCGGAGGGGCTGATTCCTACGAGCAGTACTTC
CDR3: CPAGGADSYEQYF
V: TRBV6-8
size: -
D: -
J: TRBJ2-7

DNA: TGTGCCAGCAGTCGGGACAGCTACAATGAGCAGTTCTTC
CDR3: CASSRDSYNEQFF
V: TRBV6-5
size: -
D: TRBD1
J: TRBJ2-1

DNA: TGTGCCAGCAGTTATTCAAGGGGGTTTGACGGGGAGCTGTTTTTT
CDR3: CASSYSRGFDGELFF
V: TRBV27
size: -
D: -
J: TRBJ2-2

DNA: TGCAGCGTAGCGCCCTTGGGGGGATGGAACACTGAAGCTTTCTTT
CDR3: CSVAPLGGWNTEAFF
V: TRBV29-1
size: -
D: -
J: TRBJ1-1

DNA: TGTGCCAAAGGGTGGATCAGGGACACTGAAGCTTTCTTT
CDR3: CAKGWIRDTEAFF
V: TRBV6-5
size: -
D: -
J: TRBJ1-1

DNA: TGTGCCAGTAGTCCAACGGGAAGGTCCCGGCTCAATGAGCAGTTCTTC
CDR3: CASSPTGRSRLNEQFF
V: TRBV19
size: -
D: -
J: TRBJ2-1

DNA: TGTGCCAGTAGTAAAGGACAGGATATGAACACTGAAGCTTTCTTT
CDR3: CASSKGQDMNTEAFF
V: TRBV19
size: -
D: TRBD1
J: TRBJ1-1

DNA: TGTGCCAGCAGCCAGGTAGGACAGGGTTTGGGGAACACTGAAGCTTTCTTT
CDR3: CASSQVGQGLGNTEAFF
V: TRBV3-1/TRBV3-2
size: -
D: TRBD1
J: TRBJ1-1

DNA: TGTGCCAGCAGCCAACCGGGACTAGGGGACTACAATGAGCAGTTCTTC
CDR3: CASSQPGLGDYNEQFF
V: TRBV4-2
size: once
D: TRBD2
J: TRBJ2-1

DNA: TGTGCCAGCAGTGAAGCGGGACTCCAAGAGACCCAGTACTTC
CDR3: CASSEAGLQETQYF
V: TRBV6-1
size: -
D: -
J: TRBJ2-5

DNA: TGTGCCAGCAGTTCCATAGCGGGGGGCCTCTCCAGTGAGCAGTACTTC
CDR3: CASSSIAGGLSSEQYF
V: TRBV28
size: -
D: TRBD2
J: TRBJ2-7

DNA: TGTGCCAGCAGTGACAATAGCGGGAGCACAGATACGCAGTATTTT
CDR3: CASSDNSGSTDTQYF
V: TRBV6-4
size: -
D: TRBD2
J: TRBJ2-3

DNA: TGTGCCAGCAGCGTACCCCCCCGATTGGCGGGGGGCCGAGCCTACGAGCAGTACTTC
CDR3: CASSVPPRLAGGRAYEQYF
V: TRBV9
size: -
D: TRBD2
J: TRBJ2-7

DNA: TGTGCCAGTAGGGTCACAGGGGCCCGGGAGCAGTACTTC
CDR3: CASRVTGAREQYF
V: TRBV19
size: -
D: TRBD1
J: TRBJ2-7

DNA: TGTGCCAGCAATTACCCCCTTGACAGCAGGTCTGATAATTCACCCCTCCACTTT
CDR3: CASNYPLDSRSDNSPLHF
V: TRBV28
size: -
D: -
J: TRBJ1-6

DNA: TGCGCCAGCAGCTTGGCCTATGGGCTTACGAGATACGAGCAGTACTTC
CDR3: CASSLAYGLTRYEQYF
V: TRBV5-1
size: -
D: -
J: TRBJ2-7

DNA: TGCGCCAGCAGACTACAGATGGGGGGGGACGGTTCACCCCTCCACTTT
CDR3: CASRLQMGGDGSPLHF
V: TRBV5-1
size: -
D: -
J: TRBJ1-6

DNA: TGCGCCAGCAGCCAAGTGGTTCTTAAGGTCGATAATTCACCCCTCCACTTT
CDR3: CASSQVVLKVDNSPLHF
V: TRBV4-3
size: -
D: -
J: TRBJ1-6

DNA: TGTGCCAGCAGCTGGGACGGAAACCTGGCCTACAATGAGCAGTTCTTC
CDR3: CASSWDGNLAYNEQFF
V: TRBV7-3
size: -
D: -
J: TRBJ2-1

DNA: TGTGCCAGCAGTGAAAGGGTCGAGCAGTACTTC
CDR3: CASSERVEQYF
V: TRBV2
size: -
D: -
J: TRBJ2-7

DNA: TGTGCCAGCAAAGGGAGCCAATTCAATCAGCCCCAGCATTTT
CDR3: CASKGSQFNQPQHF
V: TRBV27
size: -
D: -
J: TRBJ1-5

DNA: TGTGCCAGCAGTACAGTTGAAGCTTTCTTT
CDR3: CASSTVEAFF
V: TRBV6-5
size: -
D: -
J: TRBJ1-1

DNA: TGTGCCATCAGTGGAGGGGGACTCGATGAAAAACTGTTTTTT
CDR3: CAISGGGLDEKLFF
V: TRBV10-3
size: -
D: -
J: TRBJ1-4

DNA: TGCGCCAGCAGCCAGTTAGCGGGGGCCCGCACAGATACGCAGTATTTT
CDR3: CASSQLAGARTDTQYF
V: TRBV4-1
size: once
D: TRBD2
J: TRBJ2-3

DNA: TGTGCCAGCAGTGAGAGGACGGTGAACACTGAAGCTTTCTTT
CDR3: CASSERTVNTEAFF
V: TRBV6-1
size: few
D: -
J: TRBJ1-1

DNA: TGCAGCGTTGATGAGGGACAGGGTATCTCCTACGAGCAGTACTTC
CDR3: CSVDEGQGISYEQYF
V: TRBV29-1
size: -
D: TRBD1
J: TRBJ2-7

DNA: TGTGCCAGCACCTGGGACGGACGCTCTGGGGCCAACGTCCTGACTTTC
CDR3: CASTWDGRSGANVLTF
V: TRBV2
size: -
D: -
J: TRBJ2-6

DNA: TGTGCCAGCTCCCGGGCTTCGAGTCCTAATTGGTCCCTCCACTTT
CDR3: CASSRASSPNWSLHF
V: TRBV18
size: -
D: -
J: TRBJ1-6

DNA: TGCGCCAGCAGCAAGGGGCCAGACAATCAGCCCCAGCATTTT
CDR3: CASSKGPDNQPQHF
V: TRBV5-1
size: -
D: -
J: TRBJ1-5

DNA: TGTGCCAGCAGCCGTAGTGCAGGGGGACAGCCCCAGCATTTT
CDR3: CASSRSAGGQPQHF
V: TRBV3-1/TRBV3-2
size: few
D: TRBD1
J: TRBJ1-5

DNA: TGTGCCAGCCTACGGGGAATCCAAGAGACCCAGTACTTC
CDR3: CASLRGIQETQYF
V: TRBV6-6
size: -
D: -
J: TRBJ2-5

DNA: TGCGCCAGCAGCCTCATGACTAGCGGGGCCTACAATGAGCAGTTCTTC
CDR3: CASSLMTSGAYNEQFF
V: TRBV4-1
size: -
D: TRBD2
J: TRBJ2-1

DNA: TGTGCCAGCAGCCCACTAGCGGGGGTAATGTCGCAGTATTTT
CDR3: CASSPLAGVMSQYF
V: TRBV6-5
size: -
D: TRBD2
J: TRBJ2-3

DNA: TGTGCCAGCAACACCCTTATAAACACCGGGGAGCTGTTTTTT
CDR3: CASNTLINTGELFF
V: TRBV2
size: -
D: -
J: TRBJ2-2

DNA: TGTGCCAGCAGCTTACAGGGGTTTCCTGAAGCTTTCTTT
CDR3: CASSLQGFPEAFF
V: TRBV7-9
size: -
D: -
J: TRBJ1-1